The clone carrying this T cell receptor (beta chain) was recorded a few times. What it recognizes is unknown. Preparation of the TCRbeta library used unique molecular identifiers. MiXCR was run by TCRdb on the PCR reads, yielding one entry per CDR3 protein. In the table there are about 980,000 distinct CDR3 sequences, roughly 29% of which are singletons. These data come from a study of T-cell reconstitution after alpha-beta-depleted transplantation in children. Findings and limits, study-wide: It was reported that alpha-beta T cells came from several hundred expanded graft clones (about two months after transplant). Newly generated T cells supplied most T-cell counts and diversity one year post-transplant.

Between the trimmed V and J ends, which lost 7 bases and 0 bases, there was a span of 13 bases. Germline CDR1 and CDR2: MNHNS and SASEGT. The CDR3 runs to 16 residues. Sequences were derived from PBMCs, mostly from graft donor cells, sampled 360 days after TCRalphabeta/CD19-depleted stem cell transplant. The clonotype originates from a boy younger than two who had a stem cell transplant for SCID, so the T cells may come from the graft donor. J is TRBJ2-6 and V is TRBV6-1; unclear D gene. CDR3 residues: CASTEEWSSGANVLTF. The CDR3 DNA reads TGTGCCAGCACCGAAGAGTGGAGCTCTGGGGCCAACGTCCTGACTTTC.